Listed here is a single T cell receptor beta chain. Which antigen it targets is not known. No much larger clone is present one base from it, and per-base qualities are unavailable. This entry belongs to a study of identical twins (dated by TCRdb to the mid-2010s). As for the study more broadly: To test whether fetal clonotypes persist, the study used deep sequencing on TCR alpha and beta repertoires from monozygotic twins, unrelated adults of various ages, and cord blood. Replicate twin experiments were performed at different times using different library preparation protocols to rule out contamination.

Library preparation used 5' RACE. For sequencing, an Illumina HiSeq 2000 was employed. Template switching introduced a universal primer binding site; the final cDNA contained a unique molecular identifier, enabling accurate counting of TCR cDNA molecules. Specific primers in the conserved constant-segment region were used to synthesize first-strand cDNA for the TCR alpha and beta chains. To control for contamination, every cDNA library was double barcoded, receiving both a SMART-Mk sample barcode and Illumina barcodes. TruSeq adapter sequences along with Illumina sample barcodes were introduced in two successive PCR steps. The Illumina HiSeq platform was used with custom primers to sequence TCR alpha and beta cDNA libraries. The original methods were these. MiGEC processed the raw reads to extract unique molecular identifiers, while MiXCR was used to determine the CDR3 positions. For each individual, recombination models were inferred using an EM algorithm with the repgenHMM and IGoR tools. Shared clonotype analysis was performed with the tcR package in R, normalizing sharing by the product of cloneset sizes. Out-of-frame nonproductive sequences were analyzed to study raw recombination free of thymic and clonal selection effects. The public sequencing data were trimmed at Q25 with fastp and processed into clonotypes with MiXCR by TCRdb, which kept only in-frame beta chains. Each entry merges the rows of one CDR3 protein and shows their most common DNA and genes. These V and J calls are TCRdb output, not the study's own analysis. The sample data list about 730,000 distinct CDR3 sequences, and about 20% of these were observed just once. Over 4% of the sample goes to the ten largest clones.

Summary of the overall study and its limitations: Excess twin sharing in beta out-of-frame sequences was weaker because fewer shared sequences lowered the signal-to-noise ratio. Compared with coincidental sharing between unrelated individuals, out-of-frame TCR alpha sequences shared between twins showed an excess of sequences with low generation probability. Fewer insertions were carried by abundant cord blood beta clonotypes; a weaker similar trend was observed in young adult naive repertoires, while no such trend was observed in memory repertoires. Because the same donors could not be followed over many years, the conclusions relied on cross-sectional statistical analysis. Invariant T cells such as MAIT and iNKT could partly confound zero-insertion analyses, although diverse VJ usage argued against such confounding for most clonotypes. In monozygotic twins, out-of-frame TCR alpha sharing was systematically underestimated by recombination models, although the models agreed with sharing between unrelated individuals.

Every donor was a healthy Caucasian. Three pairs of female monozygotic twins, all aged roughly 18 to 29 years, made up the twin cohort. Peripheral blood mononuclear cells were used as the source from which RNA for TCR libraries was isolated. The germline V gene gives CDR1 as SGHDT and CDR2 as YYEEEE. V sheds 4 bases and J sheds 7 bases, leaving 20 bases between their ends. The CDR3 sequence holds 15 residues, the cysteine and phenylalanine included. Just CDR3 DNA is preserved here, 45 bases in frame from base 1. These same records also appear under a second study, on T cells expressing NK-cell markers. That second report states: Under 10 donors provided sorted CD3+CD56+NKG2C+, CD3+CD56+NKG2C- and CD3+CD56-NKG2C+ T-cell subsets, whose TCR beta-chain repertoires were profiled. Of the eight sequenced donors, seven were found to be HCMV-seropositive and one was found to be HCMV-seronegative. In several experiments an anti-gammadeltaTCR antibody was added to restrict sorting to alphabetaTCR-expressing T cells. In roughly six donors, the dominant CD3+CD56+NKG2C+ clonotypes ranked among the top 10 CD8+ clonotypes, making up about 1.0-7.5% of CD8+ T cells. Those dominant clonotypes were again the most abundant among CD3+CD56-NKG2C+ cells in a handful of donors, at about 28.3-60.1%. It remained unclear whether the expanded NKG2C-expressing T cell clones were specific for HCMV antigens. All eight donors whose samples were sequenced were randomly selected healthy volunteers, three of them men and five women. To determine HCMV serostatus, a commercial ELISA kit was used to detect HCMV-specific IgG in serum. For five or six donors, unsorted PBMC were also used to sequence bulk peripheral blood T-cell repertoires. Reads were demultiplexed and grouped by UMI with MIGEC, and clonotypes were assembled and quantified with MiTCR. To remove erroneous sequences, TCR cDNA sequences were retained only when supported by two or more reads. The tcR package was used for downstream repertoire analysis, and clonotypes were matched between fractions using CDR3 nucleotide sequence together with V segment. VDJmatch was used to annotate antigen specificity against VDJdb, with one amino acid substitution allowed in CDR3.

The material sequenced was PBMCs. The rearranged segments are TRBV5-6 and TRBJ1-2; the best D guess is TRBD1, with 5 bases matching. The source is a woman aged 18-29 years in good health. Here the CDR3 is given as CASSPNLGPTIGYTF. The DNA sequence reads TGTGCCAGCAGCCCAAATTTGGGACCGACAATTGGCTACACCTTC.